This T cell receptor beta chain was documented in a study of blood T cell repertoires in COVID-19 (dated by TCRdb to about 2020). About the full investigation: The collaborator samples originated in the United States, Italy and Spain and spanned the acute and convalescent phases of COVID-19. The repertoires were released in a freely available public database intended as a resource for research on the immune response to SARS-CoV-2. Nearly every sample came with metadata listing a de-identified subject ID, COVID-19 status, age in years and sex. Subjects who had been exposed to COVID-19, were actively infected with it, or had recovered from it provided the deeply sampled blood TCRbeta repertoires that made up the dataset. Where HLA class I and class II types were available, the types were taken from metadata supplied by the sample provider, not from assay-based typing. Samples came from the ongoing ImmuneRACE study (first 160 participants) plus 1,254 subjects from 6 global collaborators. The prospective study material was composed of cDNA or gDNA derived from T cells, B-cell-depleted T cells, or PBMCs.

Broad study findings and their caveats: How much clinical and demographic metadata was included differed by source and by participant, and the metadata was provided uncurated.

TCRbeta CDR3 regions were amplified from genomic DNA using the immunoSEQ Assay, a bias-controlled multiplex PCR. Processing in the source paper ran as follows. The number of nucleated cells in each sample was estimated from the amplification of reference gene primers within the assay. To quantify the absolute abundance of each unique TCRbeta CDR3 rearrangement, sequence reads were collapsed and filtered. For each sample, productive Simpson clonality was calculated by taking the square root of Simpson's diversity index across productive rearrangements. The table comes from immuneACCESS by way of TCRdb, which keeps in-frame sequences with V and J called. Part of the clones is missing from these tables; in studies checked, under half for an unresolved V gene and the rest for unknown reasons. V and J calls and clone size are copied from that table; D and trimming were computed from the DNA. The sample table records 200,000 to 250,000 clones; nearly 90% of these occur just once. 12% of the sample is in the top ten clones.

Samples from volunteer blood donors who had recovered from COVID-19 were contributed by a second Seattle source. Collaborating institutions collected whole blood in K2EDTA tubes following their own protocols. For TCRbeta analysis, collaborators shipped samples as frozen whole blood, isolated PBMCs, or DNA extracted from either of those sample types. In regard to this clone: Its antigen specificity is not known. No qualities accompany the bases; no much larger clone lies one base away.

V is clipped by 7 bases and J by 5 bases, and the sequence between their germline boundaries is 7 bases long. The CDR3 starts with the cysteine, ends with the phenylalanine, and has 11 residues. The read is trimmed to its CDR3 DNA, 33 bases read in frame from base 1. From the germline V gene, CDR1 is SNHLY and CDR2 is FYNNEI. This receptor was obtained from a young woman who had recovered from COVID-19. The specimen was peripheral blood. The chain links TRBV2 with TRBJ2-3, and the D gene may be TRBD1, 5 bases matching. The nucleotide sequence reads TGTGCCAGCAAAAGGGGAGATACGCAGTATTTT. This sequence encodes CASKRGDTQYF.